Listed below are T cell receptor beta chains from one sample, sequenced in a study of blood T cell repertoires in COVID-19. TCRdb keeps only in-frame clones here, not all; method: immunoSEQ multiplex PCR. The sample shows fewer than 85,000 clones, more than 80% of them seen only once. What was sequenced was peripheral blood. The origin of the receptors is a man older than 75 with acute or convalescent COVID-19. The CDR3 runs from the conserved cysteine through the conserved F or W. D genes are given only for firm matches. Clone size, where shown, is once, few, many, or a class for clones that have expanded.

DNA: TGTGCCAGCAGCTTCGCAACAGGGGGTTCTAGTAATTCACCCCTCCACTTT
CDR3: CASSFATGGSSNSPLHF
D: TRBD1
J: TRBJ1-6
size: .
V: TRBV7-8

DNA: TGTGCCAGCAGCCAACCACCCCGGGGACTAGCGGGCGCGGATGAGCAGTTCTTC
CDR3: CASSQPPRGLAGADEQFF
D: TRBD2
J: TRBJ2-1
size: .
V: TRBV11-2

DNA: TGTGCTAGTTCCCAAGCGGGGGGAGCAGATACGCAGTATTTT
CDR3: CASSQAGGADTQYF
D: TRBD2
J: TRBJ2-3
size: .
V: TRBV12-5

DNA: TGTGCCAGTAAAACAGTCACCCAAAGCTCTGGAAACACCATATATTTT
CDR3: CASKTVTQSSGNTIYF
D: .
J: TRBJ1-3
size: .
V: TRBV19

DNA: TGTGCCAGCAGTGCGATCGGGGGGGGTCAGCCCCAGCATTTT
CDR3: CASSAIGGGQPQHF
D: .
J: TRBJ1-5
size: .
V: TRBV28

DNA: TGTGCCAGCTCACCAGGACTAGCGGGGAACCAAGAGACCCAGTACTTC
CDR3: CASSPGLAGNQETQYF
D: TRBD2
J: TRBJ2-5
size: .
V: TRBV18

DNA: TGTGCCAGCAGTCGCAGGGGGCTTGGCACTGAAGCTTTCTTT
CDR3: CASSRRGLGTEAFF
D: TRBD1
J: TRBJ1-1
size: .
V: TRBV6-5

DNA: TGTGCCAGCAGTGAACGGACAGGGCCCAATCAGCCCCAGCATTTT
CDR3: CASSERTGPNQPQHF
D: TRBD1
J: TRBJ1-5
size: .
V: TRBV2

DNA: TGTGCCAGCAGTTTAGGATGGAGTCAGCCCCAGCATTTT
CDR3: CASSLGWSQPQHF
D: .
J: TRBJ1-5
size: .
V: TRBV2

DNA: TGTGCCAGCAGCCTACGGGACACAATGAGGGATACCGGGGAGCTGTTTTTT
CDR3: CASSLRDTMRDTGELFF
D: .
J: TRBJ2-2
size: .
V: TRBV25-1

DNA: TGCGCCAGCAGCCAAGAGGAGGGACAGTATAGCAATCAGCCCCAGCATTTT
CDR3: CASSQEEGQYSNQPQHF
D: TRBD1
J: TRBJ1-5
size: .
V: TRBV4-1

DNA: TGTGCCAGCCAGAACAGGGGGAACTATGGCTACACCTTC
CDR3: CASQNRGNYGYTF
D: TRBD1
J: TRBJ1-2
size: .
V: TRBV12-3/TRBV12-4

DNA: TGTGCCAGCAGCTGGGGGGACAGGTTGACAGATACGCAGTATTTT
CDR3: CASSWGDRLTDTQYF
D: TRBD1
J: TRBJ2-3
size: once
V: TRBV11-2

DNA: TGCGCCAGCAGCCAAGACGGGACAGGGGTTGACGAAAAACTGTTTTTT
CDR3: CASSQDGTGVDEKLFF
D: TRBD1
J: TRBJ1-4
size: .
V: TRBV4-3

DNA: TGTGCCAGCAGCCATGGGGCGGGGGGGCTTATAGATACGCAGTATTTT
CDR3: CASSHGAGGLIDTQYF
D: TRBD2
J: TRBJ2-3
size: .
V: TRBV5-4

DNA: TGTGCCTGGCACCGGGACAGGGGGTCTTATGGCTACACCTTC
CDR3: CAWHRDRGSYGYTF
D: TRBD1
J: TRBJ1-2
size: .
V: TRBV30

DNA: TGCGCCAGCAGCTCTGGTCCGGGGAGTGAAAAACTGTTTTTT
CDR3: CASSSGPGSEKLFF
D: .
J: TRBJ1-4
size: .
V: TRBV5-1

DNA: TGTGCCAGCGTCGCCTACAGGGGAGGTCAAACCTTC
CDR3: CASVAYRGGQTF
D: TRBD1
J: TRBJ1-2
size: once
V: TRBV7-2

DNA: TGTGCCAGCAGCTTTTACACAGGGTCAGGAGAGACCCAGTACTTC
CDR3: CASSFYTGSGETQYF
D: .
J: TRBJ2-5
size: .
V: TRBV7-2

DNA: TGTGCCAGCTCATCGCAGGGACAGAACACTGAAGCTTTCTTT
CDR3: CASSSQGQNTEAFF
D: .
J: TRBJ1-1
size: .
V: TRBV18

DNA: TGTGCCAGCAGTTTGGTGGGGGGGGAATCCTATAATTCACCCCTCCACTTT
CDR3: CASSLVGGESYNSPLHF
D: .
J: TRBJ1-6
size: .
V: TRBV27

DNA: TGTGCCAGCAGCAAAGTTGGGCAGGCCGATGGCTACACCTTC
CDR3: CASSKVGQADGYTF
D: .
J: TRBJ1-2
size: .
V: TRBV21-1

DNA: TGTGCCAGCAGCCTCGATTGGGGGGGCGGGGAGCAGCCCCAGCATTTT
CDR3: CASSLDWGGGEQPQHF
D: .
J: TRBJ1-5
size: .
V: TRBV7-2

DNA: TGTGCCAGCAGCCCAACCACCGCGTCGCATACGCAGTATTTT
CDR3: CASSPTTASHTQYF
D: .
J: TRBJ2-3
size: .
V: TRBV11-3

DNA: TGTGCCACCAGCCAAGAATACGGGTATGGCTACACCTTC
CDR3: CATSQEYGYGYTF
D: .
J: TRBJ1-2
size: .
V: TRBV24-1

DNA: TGTGCCAGTAGTATATCGGGAGCATTCTACGAGCAGTACTTC
CDR3: CASSISGAFYEQYF
D: .
J: TRBJ2-7
size: .
V: TRBV19

DNA: TGTGCCAGCAGTGAAAGAGGAGGGTGGGAAGCCTCCTACGAGCAGTACTTC
CDR3: CASSERGGWEASYEQYF
D: .
J: TRBJ2-7
size: .
V: TRBV6-1

DNA: TGCGCCAGCAGCTTGGGGGGACAGGGGAGCACAGATACGCAGTATTTT
CDR3: CASSLGGQGSTDTQYF
D: TRBD1
J: TRBJ2-3
size: .
V: TRBV5-1

DNA: TGTGCCAGCAGCTCAGGACTAGCGCAGCTGACCGGGGAGCTGTTTTTT
CDR3: CASSSGLAQLTGELFF
D: TRBD2
J: TRBJ2-2
size: many
V: TRBV11-1

DNA: TGTGCCAGTAGAGACAGAGCCTCTGGAAACACCATATATTTT
CDR3: CASRDRASGNTIYF
D: .
J: TRBJ1-3
size: .
V: TRBV19

DNA: TGTGCCAGCTGTCCTAGCGGGAGGCCGACCTCCTACGAGCAGTACTTC
CDR3: CASCPSGRPTSYEQYF
D: TRBD2
J: TRBJ2-7
size: .
V: TRBV27

DNA: TGCGCCAGCAGCTTGGCGGGACTAAGCAATCAGCCCCAGCATTTT
CDR3: CASSLAGLSNQPQHF
D: .
J: TRBJ1-5
size: once
V: TRBV5-1

DNA: TGTGCCAGTAGTACTTTTTTGGGACAGGGCGGCGAGCAGTACTTC
CDR3: CASSTFLGQGGEQYF
D: TRBD1
J: TRBJ2-7
size: .
V: TRBV19

DNA: TGTGCCAGTAGTAGGCCGGCGGGGGGCCCCACAGATACGCAGTATTTT
CDR3: CASSRPAGGPTDTQYF
D: TRBD2
J: TRBJ2-3
size: .
V: TRBV19

DNA: TGTGCCAGCAGTGAAGATGTCAGGAAGGCTTTCTTT
CDR3: CASSEDVRKAFF
D: .
J: TRBJ1-1
size: .
V: TRBV6-1

DNA: TGTGCCAGCAGTTACCGTCAGCAAGGGGGTAATTCACCCCTCCACTTT
CDR3: CASSYRQQGGNSPLHF
D: .
J: TRBJ1-6
size: few
V: TRBV6-2/TRBV6-3

DNA: TGTGCCAGCAGTCCCCGGTACCAAGAGACCCAGTACTTC
CDR3: CASSPRYQETQYF
D: .
J: TRBJ2-5
size: .
V: TRBV6-4